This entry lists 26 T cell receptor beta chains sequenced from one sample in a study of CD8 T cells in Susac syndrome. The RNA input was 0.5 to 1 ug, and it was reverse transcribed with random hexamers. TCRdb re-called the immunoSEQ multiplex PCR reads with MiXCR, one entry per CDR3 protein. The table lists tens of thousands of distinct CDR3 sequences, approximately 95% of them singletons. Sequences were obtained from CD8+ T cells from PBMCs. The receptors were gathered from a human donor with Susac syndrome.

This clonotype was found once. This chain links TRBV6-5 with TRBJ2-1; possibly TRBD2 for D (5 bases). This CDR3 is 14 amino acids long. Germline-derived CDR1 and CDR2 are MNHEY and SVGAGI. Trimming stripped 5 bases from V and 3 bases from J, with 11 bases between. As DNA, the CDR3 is TGTGCCAGCAGTCCAGCACTAGACTACAATGAGCAGTTCTTC. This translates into CASSPALDYNEQFF.

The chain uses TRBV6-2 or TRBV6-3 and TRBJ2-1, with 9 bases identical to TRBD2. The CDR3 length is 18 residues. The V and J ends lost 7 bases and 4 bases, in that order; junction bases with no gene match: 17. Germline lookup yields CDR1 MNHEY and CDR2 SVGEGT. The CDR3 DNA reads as TGTGCCAGCACCGAGCACTTATCGACTAGCGGAATATACAATGAGCAGTTCTTC. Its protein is CASTEHLSTSGIYNEQFF.

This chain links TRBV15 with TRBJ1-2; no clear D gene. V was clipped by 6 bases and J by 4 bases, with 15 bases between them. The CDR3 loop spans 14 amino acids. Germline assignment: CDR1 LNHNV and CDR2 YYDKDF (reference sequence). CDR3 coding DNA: TGTGCCACCAGGGCCGTGACATCCAGCTATGGCTACACCTTC. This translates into CATRAVTSSYGYTF.

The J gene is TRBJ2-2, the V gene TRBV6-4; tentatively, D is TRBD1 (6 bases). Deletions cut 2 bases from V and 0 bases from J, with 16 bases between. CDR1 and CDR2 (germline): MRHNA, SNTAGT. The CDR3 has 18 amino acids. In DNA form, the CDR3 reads TGTGCCAGCAGTGACAACCCAGGGGATCCTTCGAACACCGGGGAGCTGTTTTTT. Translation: CASSDNPGDPSNTGELFF.

The CDR3 loop is CASSLGLAGFQETQYF. CDR3 coding DNA: TGCGCCAGCAGCCTCGGACTAGCGGGGTTTCAAGAGACCCAGTACTTC. This rearrangement joins TRBV5-1 to TRBJ2-5, with 12 bases identical to TRBD2. V was pared by 4 bases and J by 2 bases, with 6 bases of the junction left unmatched. Looked up from germline, CDR1 is SGHRS and CDR2 is YFSETQ. CDR3 size: 16 residues.

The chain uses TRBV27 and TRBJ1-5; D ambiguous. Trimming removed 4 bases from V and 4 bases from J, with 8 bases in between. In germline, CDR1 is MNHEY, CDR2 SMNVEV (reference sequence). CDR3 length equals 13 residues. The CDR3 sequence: CASSYRENQPQHF. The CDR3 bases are TGTGCCAGCAGTTACCGGGAGAATCAGCCCCAGCATTTT.

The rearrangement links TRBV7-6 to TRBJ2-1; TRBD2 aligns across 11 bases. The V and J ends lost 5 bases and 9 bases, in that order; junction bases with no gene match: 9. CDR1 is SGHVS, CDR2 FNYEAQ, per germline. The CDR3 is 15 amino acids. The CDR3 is CASSPTSGIRSEQFF. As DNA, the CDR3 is TGTGCCAGCAGCCCGACTAGCGGGATCCGTAGTGAGCAGTTCTTC.

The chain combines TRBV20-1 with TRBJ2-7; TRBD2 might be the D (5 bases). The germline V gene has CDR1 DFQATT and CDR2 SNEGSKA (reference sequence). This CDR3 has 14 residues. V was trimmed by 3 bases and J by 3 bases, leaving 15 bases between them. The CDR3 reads CSARELVLSYEQYF. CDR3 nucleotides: TGCAGTGCTAGGGAACTAGTTCTTAGCTACGAGCAGTACTTC.

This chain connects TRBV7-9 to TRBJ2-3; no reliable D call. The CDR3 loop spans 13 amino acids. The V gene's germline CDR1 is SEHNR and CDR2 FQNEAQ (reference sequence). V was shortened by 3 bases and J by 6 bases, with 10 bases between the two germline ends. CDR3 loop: CASSFGPADTQYF. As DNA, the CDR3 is TGTGCCAGCAGCTTCGGCCCGGCGGATACGCAGTATTTT.

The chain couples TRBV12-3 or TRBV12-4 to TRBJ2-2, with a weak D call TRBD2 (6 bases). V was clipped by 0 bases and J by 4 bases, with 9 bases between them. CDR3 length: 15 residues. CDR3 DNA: TGTGCCAGCAGTTTAGCGGGAGGTCCCACCGGGGAGCTGTTTTTT. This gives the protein CASSLAGGPTGELFF.

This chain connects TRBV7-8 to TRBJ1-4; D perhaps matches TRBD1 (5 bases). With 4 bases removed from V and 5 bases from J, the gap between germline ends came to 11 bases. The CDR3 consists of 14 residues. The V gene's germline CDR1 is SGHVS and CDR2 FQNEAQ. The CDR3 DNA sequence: TGTGCCAGCAGCTGGGGACTGCCAAATGAAAAACTGTTTTTT. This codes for CASSWGLPNEKLFF.

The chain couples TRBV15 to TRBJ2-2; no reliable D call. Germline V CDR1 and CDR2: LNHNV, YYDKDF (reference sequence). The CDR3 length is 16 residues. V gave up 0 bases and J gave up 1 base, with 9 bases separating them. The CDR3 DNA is TGTGCCACCAGCAGAGATCAACACTGGAACACCGGGGAGCTGTTTTTT. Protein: CATSRDQHWNTGELFF. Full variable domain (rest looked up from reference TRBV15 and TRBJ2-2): DAMVIQNPRYQVTQFGKPVTLSCSQTLNHNVMYWYQQKSSQAPKLLFHYYDKDFNNEADTPDNFQSRRPNTSFCFLDIRSPGLGDTAMYLCATSRDQHWNTGELFFGEGSRLTVL.

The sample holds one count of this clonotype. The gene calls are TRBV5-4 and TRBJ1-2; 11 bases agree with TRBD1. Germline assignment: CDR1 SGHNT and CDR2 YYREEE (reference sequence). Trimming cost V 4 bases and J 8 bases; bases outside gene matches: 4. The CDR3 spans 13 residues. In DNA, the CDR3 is TGTGCCAGCAGCCGGGACAGGGGGATGGGCTACACCTTC. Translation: CASSRDRGMGYTF. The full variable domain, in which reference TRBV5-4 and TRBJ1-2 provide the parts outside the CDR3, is ETGVTQSPTHLIKTRGQQVTLRCSSQSGHNTVSWYQQALGQGPQFIFQYYREEENGRGNFPPRFSGLQFPNYSSELNVNALELDDSALYLCASSRDRGMGYTFGSGTRLTVV.

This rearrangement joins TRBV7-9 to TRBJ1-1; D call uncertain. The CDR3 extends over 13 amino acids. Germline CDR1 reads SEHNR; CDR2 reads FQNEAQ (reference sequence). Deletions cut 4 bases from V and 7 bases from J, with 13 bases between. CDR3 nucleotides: TGTGCCAGCAGCTATGGGTCCCGCTATGAAGCTTTCTTT. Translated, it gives CASSYGSRYEAFF.

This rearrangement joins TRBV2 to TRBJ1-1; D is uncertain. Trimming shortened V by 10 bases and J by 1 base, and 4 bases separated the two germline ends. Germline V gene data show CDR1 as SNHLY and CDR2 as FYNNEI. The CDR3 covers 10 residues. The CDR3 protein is CATWNTEAFF. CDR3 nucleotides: TGTGCCACCTGGAACACTGAAGCTTTCTTT.

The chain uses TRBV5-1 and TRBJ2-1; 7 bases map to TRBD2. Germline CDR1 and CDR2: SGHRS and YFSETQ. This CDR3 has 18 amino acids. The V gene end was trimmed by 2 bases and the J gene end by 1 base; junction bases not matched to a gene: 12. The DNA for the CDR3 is TGCGCCAGCAGCTTCGTGGCCAAGAGCGGGGATTCCTACAATGAGCAGTTCTTC. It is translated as CASSFVAKSGDSYNEQFF. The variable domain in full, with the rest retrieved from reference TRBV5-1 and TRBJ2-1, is KAGVTQTPRYLIKTRGQQVTLSCSPISGHRSVSWYQQTPGQGLQFLFEYFSETQRNKGNFPGRFSGRQFSNSRSEMNVSTLELGDSALYLCASSFVAKSGDSYNEQFFGPGTRLTVL.

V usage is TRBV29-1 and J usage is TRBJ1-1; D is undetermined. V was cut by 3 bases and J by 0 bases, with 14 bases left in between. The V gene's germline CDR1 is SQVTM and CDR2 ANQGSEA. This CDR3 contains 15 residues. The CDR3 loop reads CSVDSGPLMNTEAFF. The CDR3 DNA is TGCAGCGTTGATTCTGGGCCTCTCATGAACACTGAAGCTTTCTTT.

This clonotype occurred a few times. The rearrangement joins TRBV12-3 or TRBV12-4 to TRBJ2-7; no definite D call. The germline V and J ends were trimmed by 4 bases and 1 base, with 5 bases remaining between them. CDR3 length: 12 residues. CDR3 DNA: TGTGCCAGCAGTTCTACTTCCTACGAGCAGTACTTC. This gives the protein CASSSTSYEQYF.

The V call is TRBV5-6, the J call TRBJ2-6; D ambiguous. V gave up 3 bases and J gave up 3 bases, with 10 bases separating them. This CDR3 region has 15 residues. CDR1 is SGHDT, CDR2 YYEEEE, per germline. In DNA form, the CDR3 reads TGTGCCAGCAGCTGGCCGTCGGGTGGGGCCAACGTCCTGACTTTC. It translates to CASSWPSGGANVLTF.

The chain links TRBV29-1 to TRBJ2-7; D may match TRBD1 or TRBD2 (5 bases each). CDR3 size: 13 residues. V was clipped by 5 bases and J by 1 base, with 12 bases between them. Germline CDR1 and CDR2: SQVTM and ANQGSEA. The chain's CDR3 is CSVKGPGSYEQYF. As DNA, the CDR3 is TGCAGCGTTAAGGGACCCGGTTCCTACGAGCAGTACTTC.

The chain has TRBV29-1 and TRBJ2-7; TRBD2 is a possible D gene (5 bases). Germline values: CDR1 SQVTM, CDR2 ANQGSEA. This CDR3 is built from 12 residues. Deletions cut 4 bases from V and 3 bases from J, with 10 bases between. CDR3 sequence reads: CSVGTPGYEQYF. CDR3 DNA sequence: TGCAGCGTTGGGACTCCTGGCTACGAGCAGTACTTC.

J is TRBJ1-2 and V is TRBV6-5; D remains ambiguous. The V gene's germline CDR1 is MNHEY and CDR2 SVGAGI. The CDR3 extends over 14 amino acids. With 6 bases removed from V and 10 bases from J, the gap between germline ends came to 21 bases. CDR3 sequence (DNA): TGTGCCAGCAGGCCTACCCTGAATAGCGACCCCTACACCTTC. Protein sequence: CASRPTLNSDPYTF.

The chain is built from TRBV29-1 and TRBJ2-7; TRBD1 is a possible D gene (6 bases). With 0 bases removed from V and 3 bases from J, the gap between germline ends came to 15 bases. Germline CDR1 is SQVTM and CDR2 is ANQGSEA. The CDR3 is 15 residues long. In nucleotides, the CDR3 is TGCAGCGTTGAAGATCCCCAGGGGAGATACTACGAGCAGTACTTC. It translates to CSVEDPQGRYYEQYF.

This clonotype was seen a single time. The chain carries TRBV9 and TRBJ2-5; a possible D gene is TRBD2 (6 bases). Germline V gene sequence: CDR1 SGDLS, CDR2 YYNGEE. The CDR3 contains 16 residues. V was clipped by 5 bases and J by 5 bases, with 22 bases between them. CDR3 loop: CASSPSQTSSRETQYF. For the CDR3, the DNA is TGTGCCAGCAGTCCTAGTCAGACTAGTTCGAGGGAGACCCAGTACTTC.

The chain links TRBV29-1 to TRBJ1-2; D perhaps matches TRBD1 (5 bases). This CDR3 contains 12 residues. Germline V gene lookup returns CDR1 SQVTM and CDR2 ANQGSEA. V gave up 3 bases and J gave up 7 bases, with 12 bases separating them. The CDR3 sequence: CSVDPGGTGYTF. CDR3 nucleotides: TGCAGCGTTGACCCCGGGGGGACTGGCTACACCTTC.

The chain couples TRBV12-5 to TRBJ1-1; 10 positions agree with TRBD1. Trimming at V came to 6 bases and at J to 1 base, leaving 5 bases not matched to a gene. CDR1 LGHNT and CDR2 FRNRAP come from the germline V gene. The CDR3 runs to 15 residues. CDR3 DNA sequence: TGTGCTAGTGGCTGGGGACAGGGGACGAACACTGAAGCTTTCTTT. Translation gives CASGWGQGTNTEAFF.